This note documents a single T cell receptor (beta chain) sequence. It lacks a known antigen. Base qualities are not at hand, and no much larger clone is one base apart. The CDR3 contains 15 residues, cysteine and phenylalanine counted. The CDR3 DNA has 45 bases and is translated from base 1. A distance of 10 bases separates the germline ends of V and J, which lose 0 bases and 2 bases respectively. Taken from the germline V gene, the CDR1 and CDR2 loops are MNHEY and SVGAGI. These data are taken from a study of blood T cell repertoires in COVID-19 (dated by TCRdb to the early 2020s). Looking at the study overall: Samples from collaborators originated in the United States, Italy and Spain and spanned both the acute and convalescent phases of COVID-19. The material from the prospective study consisted of cDNA or gDNA derived from T cells, B-cell-depleted T cells, or PBMCs. The dataset comprised deeply sampled blood TCRbeta repertoires from subjects exposed to, actively infected with, or recovered from COVID-19. A freely available public database, intended as a resource for researchers studying the immune response to SARS-CoV-2, is where the repertoires were released. The samples were drawn from the first 160 participants of the ongoing ImmuneRACE study and from 1,254 subjects provided by 6 global collaborators. A de-identified subject ID, COVID-19 status, age in years and sex were almost always included in the sample metadata. Where available, HLA class I and class II types were obtained from metadata supplied by the sample provider rather than from assay-based typing.

Whole blood was collected in K2EDTA tubes by collaborating institutions according to the institutions' own protocols. Collaborator samples were shipped for TCRbeta analysis as frozen whole blood, isolated PBMCs, or DNA extracted from either sample type. Overall study outcomes, separate from this receptor: How much clinical and demographic metadata was included differed by source and by participant, and the metadata was provided uncurated.

The immunoSEQ Assay, a bias-controlled multiplex PCR, was used to amplify TCRbeta CDR3 regions from genomic DNA. In the paper's pipeline: The number of nucleated cells in each sample was estimated from the amplification of reference gene primers within the assay. To quantify the absolute abundance of each unique TCRbeta CDR3 rearrangement, sequence reads were collapsed and filtered. Productive Simpson clonality was computed per sample as the square root of Simpson's diversity index over productive rearrangements. This is the immuneACCESS table as TCRdb keeps it, with only in-frame sequences that have V and J called. A part of the clones is gone; compared with another copy, unresolved V genes explain less than half, and the rest is unexplained. D and trimming were read from the DNA, whereas the V and J calls and clone size are those reported in that table. The sample table contains tens of thousands of clones; only one count was recorded for around four fifths of them. The ten largest clones add up to more than 9% of the sample.

The chain uses TRBV6-5 and TRBJ1-1, with the D gene call left open. Sequenced material: peripheral blood. This clonotype was sampled from a human donor in a cohort sampled during active COVID-19. The sequenced DNA is TGTGCCAGCAGTTACTCGATGGGAGGAAACACTGAAGCTTTCTTT. Translated, it gives CASSYSMGGNTEAFF.